A selection of T cell receptor beta chains follows, all from one sample in a study of T cell responses to AZD1222 COVID-19 vaccine. Assay used: immunoSEQ multiplex PCR; TCRdb lists only in-frame clones, some missing. Of some 170,000 clones listed, about 92% are singletons. The sequences come from peripheral blood, collected on day 0 of MenACWY control vaccination. These receptors were collected from an adult in good health. Both conserved end residues are part of each CDR3. The order of the fields is J gene, V gene, D gene, CDR3 protein. D genes are given only for firm matches.

J gene: TRBJ1-5; V gene: TRBV19; D gene: .; CDR3 protein: CASSRPRSSDQPQHF
J gene: TRBJ1-2; V gene: TRBV11-2; D gene: .; CDR3 protein: CASSPRLGEIHGSYGYTF
J gene: TRBJ1-5; V gene: TRBV5-1; D gene: .; CDR3 protein: CASRPTEAGDQPQHF
J gene: TRBJ2-7; V gene: TRBV7-9; D gene: TRBD2; CDR3 protein: CASSFPGLGYEQYF
J gene: TRBJ2-1; V gene: TRBV7-3; D gene: TRBD2; CDR3 protein: CASSPVAGGPGEQFF
J gene: TRBJ1-1; V gene: TRBV7-8; D gene: .; CDR3 protein: CASTPTGQGDTEAFF
J gene: TRBJ2-6; V gene: TRBV19; D gene: .; CDR3 protein: CASSIGQANVLTF
J gene: TRBJ2-2; V gene: TRBV6-4; D gene: .; CDR3 protein: CASSDTGTGELFF
J gene: TRBJ1-4; V gene: TRBV19; D gene: .; CDR3 protein: CASSIGQINEKLFF
J gene: TRBJ1-4; V gene: TRBV2; D gene: TRBD1; CDR3 protein: CASKTGTGKVKLFF
J gene: TRBJ1-6; V gene: TRBV7-8; D gene: .; CDR3 protein: CASSLGPGSNSPLHF
J gene: TRBJ2-1; V gene: TRBV7-9; D gene: .; CDR3 protein: CASSLDLGNEQFF
J gene: TRBJ1-2; V gene: TRBV9; D gene: .; CDR3 protein: CASRGDGYTF
J gene: TRBJ2-1; V gene: TRBV21-1; D gene: .; CDR3 protein: CASSLWTGETSGAGEQFF
J gene: TRBJ1-1; V gene: TRBV27; D gene: .; CDR3 protein: CASSLAAVMNTEAFF
J gene: TRBJ1-2; V gene: TRBV5-5; D gene: .; CDR3 protein: CASSYGTEVSGYTF
J gene: TRBJ1-5; V gene: TRBV2; D gene: .; CDR3 protein: CASSEARGAGQPQHF
J gene: TRBJ2-5; V gene: TRBV28; D gene: .; CDR3 protein: CASTSGVGETQYF
J gene: TRBJ2-5; V gene: TRBV7-2; D gene: .; CDR3 protein: CASSLDGRRETQYF
J gene: TRBJ1-5; V gene: TRBV5-5; D gene: TRBD1; CDR3 protein: CASSLGDRVYNQPQHF
J gene: TRBJ1-5; V gene: TRBV19; D gene: .; CDR3 protein: CASSIDPARVNQPQHF
J gene: TRBJ1-1; V gene: TRBV5-1; D gene: .; CDR3 protein: CASSAVQGPNTEAFF
J gene: TRBJ1-4; V gene: TRBV2; D gene: .; CDR3 protein: CASSDGGGRENEKLFF
J gene: TRBJ1-2; V gene: TRBV28; D gene: .; CDR3 protein: CASSLGRRGYTF
J gene: TRBJ1-6; V gene: TRBV5-1; D gene: .; CDR3 protein: CASSSSLVNSPLHF
J gene: TRBJ1-3; V gene: TRBV4-1; D gene: .; CDR3 protein: CASSQPSGSGNTIYF
J gene: TRBJ1-1; V gene: TRBV11-3; D gene: TRBD1; CDR3 protein: CASSLDQGQGPEAFF
J gene: TRBJ1-1; V gene: TRBV21-1; D gene: .; CDR3 protein: CASNTGRREAFF
J gene: TRBJ2-7; V gene: TRBV6-5; D gene: .; CDR3 protein: CASSRDSFYYEQYF
J gene: TRBJ1-1; V gene: TRBV7-8; D gene: .; CDR3 protein: CASSLAGNMNTEAFF
J gene: TRBJ1-4; V gene: TRBV7-9; D gene: .; CDR3 protein: CASSLRQPGKLFF
J gene: TRBJ1-6; V gene: TRBV5-6; D gene: TRBD1; CDR3 protein: CASSSHGQGSSNSPLHF
J gene: TRBJ2-4; V gene: TRBV19; D gene: TRBD1; CDR3 protein: CASGGQGRGNIQYF
J gene: TRBJ2-5; V gene: TRBV19; D gene: TRBD1; CDR3 protein: CASSIGRTGAGTQYF
J gene: TRBJ1-5; V gene: TRBV7-2; D gene: .; CDR3 protein: CASSLGGRNQPQHF
J gene: TRBJ1-4; V gene: TRBV7-8; D gene: .; CDR3 protein: CASSPHRVDEKLFF
J gene: TRBJ1-6; V gene: TRBV27; D gene: .; CDR3 protein: CASSSLLYNSPLHF
J gene: TRBJ1-2; V gene: TRBV7-2; D gene: .; CDR3 protein: CASSLEGPGVAGYGYTF
J gene: TRBJ1-5; V gene: TRBV21-1; D gene: .; CDR3 protein: CASSALGTVSNQPQHF
J gene: TRBJ1-3; V gene: TRBV11-2; D gene: .; CDR3 protein: CASSLDRVGGGNTIYF
J gene: TRBJ1-6; V gene: TRBV5-1; D gene: .; CDR3 protein: CASSPRMDNSPLHF
J gene: TRBJ2-3; V gene: TRBV5-1; D gene: TRBD2; CDR3 protein: CASSLPLAGQDTQYF
J gene: TRBJ1-1; V gene: TRBV2; D gene: TRBD1; CDR3 protein: CASSVAQGGTTEAFF
J gene: TRBJ1-3; V gene: TRBV7-8; D gene: .; CDR3 protein: CASSSTSGNTIYF
J gene: TRBJ2-1; V gene: TRBV30; D gene: .; CDR3 protein: CAWSEGTEQFF
J gene: TRBJ2-1; V gene: TRBV10-1; D gene: .; CDR3 protein: CASSRDPYNEQFF
J gene: TRBJ1-1; V gene: TRBV5-1; D gene: .; CDR3 protein: CASSLTGLRGTEAFF
J gene: TRBJ1-1; V gene: TRBV19; D gene: .; CDR3 protein: CASSYLTDSISATEAFF
J gene: TRBJ2-6; V gene: TRBV10-3; D gene: .; CDR3 protein: CAISRADSGANVLTF
J gene: TRBJ1-5; V gene: TRBV27; D gene: .; CDR3 protein: CASSLSGGGQPQHF
J gene: TRBJ2-2; V gene: TRBV12-5; D gene: .; CDR3 protein: CATSLGRVFGELFF
J gene: TRBJ2-7; V gene: TRBV27; D gene: .; CDR3 protein: CASTRAGSYEQYF
J gene: TRBJ1-1; V gene: TRBV11-2; D gene: .; CDR3 protein: CASSFPSWQAFF
J gene: TRBJ2-3; V gene: TRBV18; D gene: .; CDR3 protein: CASSPRTVLSTDTQYF
J gene: TRBJ2-1; V gene: TRBV11-3; D gene: .; CDR3 protein: CASSLHGKTGYNEQFF
J gene: TRBJ2-2; V gene: TRBV14; D gene: .; CDR3 protein: CASSQDGQMNTGELFF